This TCR beta chain was sequenced during a study of human T cells and chemical hapten exposure. The overall study: Across the whole study, which lasted about 6 months, patients were given diphenylcyclopropenone on the scalp once a week. The study patch tested 0.01% DPC on the upper back and read results at 6 days.

The CDR3 has 12 residues. Germline CDR1 and CDR2: SGHAT and FQNNGV. Trimming removed 3 bases from V and 4 bases from J, with 6 bases in between. Study observations and caveats: Among TCRs, those above 1 in 1000 frequency were unaffected by DPC sensitization.

As for this clonotype: Its specificity is unknown.

TCRdb independently ran MiXCR on the RACE reads; one entry per CDR3 protein. The data contain approximately 77,000 distinct CDR3 sequences, 7.5% to 9.5% of them singletons. Time point in this sample: patch test 1, 2 weeks after DPC sensitization. Described treatment: therapeutic diphenylcyclopropenone sensitization with weekly scalp DPC. Sequenced here: whole blood, sampled in connection with sensitization to the hapten diphenylcyclopropenone (DPC). The J gene is TRBJ1-1, the V gene TRBV11-2, with D unclear. This receptor was taken from a woman in her thirties with alopecia areata. Some clones in this sample may be carry-over from other donors' samples. The CDR3 here is CASSFGSTEAFF. The DNA of the CDR3 is TGTGCCAGCAGCTTCGGCAGCACTGAAGCTTTCTTT. Full variable domain (rest looked up from reference TRBV11-2 and TRBJ1-1): EAGVAQSPRYKIIEKRQSVAFWCNPISGHATLYWYQQILGQGPKLLIQFQNNGVVDDSQLPKDRFSAERLKGVDSTLKIQPAKLEDSAVYLCASSFGSTEAFFGQGTRLTVV.